This T cell receptor beta chain was profiled in a study of T cell repertoires in cytomegalovirus infection. Study context: Through public TCR beta signatures, both CMV infection and matching HLA type were indicated.

TCRdb used MiXCR to reprocess the reads, holding one entry per CDR3 protein. The sample consists of around 300,000 distinct CDR3 sequences, 9% to 9.5% of them appearing once. Sequencing input: PBMCs. The TCR sequence derives from a human donor in good health (CMV status not recorded). Some clones in this sample may be carry-over from other donors' samples.

The CDR3 DNA reads TGTGCCAGTACCAGGGGGGAGGCGCGATCTGAAGCTTTCTTT. Amino acids: CASTRGEARSEAFF. The chain links TRBV19 to TRBJ1-1; TRBD1 aligns across 7 bases. The J segment lost 6 bases and the V segment lost 7 bases, leaving 11 bases of the junction unmatched. Germline-derived CDR1 and CDR2 are LNHDA and SQIVND (reference sequence). The CDR3 runs 14 residues.